This T cell receptor (beta chain) was captured by sequencing in a study of T cells of healthy individuals. This clonotype appeared many times. TCRdb fed the 5' RACE reads into MiXCR, producing one record per CDR3 protein. The data show about 40,000 distinct CDR3 sequences, 4.5% seen once. Looked up from germline, CDR1 is SGHTA and CDR2 is FQGNSA. The length of the CDR3 is 19 residues. The ends were cut back, 4 bases at V and 8 bases at J, with 31 bases in the middle. This chain uses TRBV7-2 with TRBJ2-3; D possibly matches TRBD1 or TRBD2 (6 bases each). This TCR came from a human donor in good health. The CDR3 reads CASSSTSGGGKTHLSTQYF. In nucleotides, the CDR3 is TGTGCCAGCAGCTCCACCAGTGGAGGGGGAAAAACCCACTTGAGTACGCAGTATTTT.